A single sample is the source of the 10 T cell receptor beta chains below, sequenced in a study of cytomegalovirus exposure and HLA in healthy donors. PCR was performed using 60 Vbeta and 13 Jbeta primers. Here immunoSEQ multiplex PCR was the method, and the copy in TCRdb shows in-frame clones only, minus some. The sample comprises about 97,000 clones, less than 80% of which are singletons, and roughly 4% rests with the top ten. Sequencing was performed on PBMCs. The receptors stem from a man in his forties or fifties in good health and CMV-seronegative.

This chain connects TRBV5-1 to TRBJ1-1, with TRBD1 identical over 9 bases. V shed 4 bases and J 7 bases; nucleotides not matched to a gene: 5. Germline CDR1 SGHRS, CDR2 YFSETQ. The CDR3 sequence is 13 residues long. CDR3 nucleotide sequence: TGCGCCAGCAGCCACGGACAGGGGATTGAAGCTTTCTTT. Translating gives CASSHGQGIEAFF.

This chain connects TRBV5-8 to TRBJ1-2; tentatively, D is TRBD1 (5 bases). V was clipped by 3 bases and J by 3 bases, with 12 bases between them. Germline V gives CDR1 SGHTS, CDR2 YDEGEE. The CDR3 runs 14 residues. The CDR3 loop reads CASSSGGQDYGYTF. The CDR3 nucleotides read TGTGCCAGCAGCTCGGGAGGACAAGACTATGGCTACACCTTC.

J is TRBJ2-2 and V is TRBV10-3; D not resolved. There are 13 residues in the CDR3. The germline V and J ends were trimmed by 7 bases and 1 base, with 7 bases remaining between them. In germline, CDR1 is ENHRY, CDR2 SYGVKD. The CDR3: CAIMAENTGELFF. The CDR3 region has the DNA TGTGCCATCATGGCGGAGAACACCGGGGAGCTGTTTTTT.

The rearrangement joins TRBV2 to TRBJ1-3; TRBD1 matches 11 bases. This CDR3 spans 16 amino acids. CDR1 is SNHLY, CDR2 FYNNEI, per germline. V lost 8 bases to trimming and J lost 0 bases; unmatched junction nucleotides: 6. For the CDR3, the DNA is TGTGCCAGCTCTGGACAGGGGGCGATCTCTGGAAACACCATATATTTT. Translated: CASSGQGAISGNTIYF.

This rearrangement joins TRBV6-5 to TRBJ1-5, with D maybe TRBD1 (5 bases). CDR1 and CDR2 (germline): MNHEY, SVGAGI. Trimming took off 5 bases at V and 5 bases at J, with 16 bases between the two ends. The CDR3 spans 15 residues. The CDR3 here is CASSVYGGGYQPQHF. In DNA form, the CDR3 reads TGTGCCAGCAGTGTATACGGGGGTGGTTATCAGCCCCAGCATTTT.

This chain joins TRBV29-1 and TRBJ2-5, with TRBD1 matching over 7 bases. TRBJ2-7 explains the end of the DNA better; the J call may be wrong. CDR1 and CDR2 (germline): SQVTM, ANQGSEA. This CDR3 spans 12 amino acids. CDR3 in amino acids: CSVEDQGDEQYF. The CDR3 DNA is TGCAGCGTTGAAGATCAGGGGGACGAGCAGTACTTC.

This chain uses TRBV7-8 with TRBJ2-7, with D perhaps matching TRBD1 (5 bases). The V end was cut by 3 bases, the J end by 5 bases, with 11 bases between. Germline-derived CDR1 and CDR2 are SGHVS and FQNEAQ. This CDR3 comprises 13 residues. The CDR3, as DNA: TGTGCCAGCAGCTTCCAGGGTAGTCACGAGCAGTACGTC. This gives the protein CASSFQGSHEQYV.

This clone was seen just once. The V call is TRBV21-1, the J call TRBJ2-7; the table's D gene call, TRBD1, was not cross checked with the DNA. TRBV21-1 represents a pseudogene. The CDR3 is 15 residues long. The CDR3 nucleotides are TGTGCCAGCAGCAAATACAGGGGGGTGCCCTACGAGCAGTACGTC. This codes for CASSKYRGVPYEQYV.

This chain uses TRBV2 with TRBJ2-7; 7 nucleotides line up with TRBD1. The V gene end was trimmed by 0 bases and the J gene end by 6 bases; junction bases not matched to a gene: 8. The CDR3 loop spans 15 amino acids. The germline gives CDR1 SNHLY, CDR2 FYNNEI. In nucleotides, the CDR3 is TGTGCCAGCAGTGAAGCCTTGGGACAGCTGGCCGAGCAGTACTTC. Protein sequence: CASSEALGQLAEQYF.

Only a few counts were recorded for this clone. This chain joins TRBV28 and TRBJ2-2, with 10 nucleotides matching TRBD1. Germline V gives CDR1 MDHEN, CDR2 SYDVKM. The CDR3 sequence is 17 residues long. The V segment lost 4 bases and the J segment 3 bases; nucleotides outside the gene matches: 8. DNA of the CDR3: TGTGCCAGCAGTTCACCCTCCGGGACAGGGGACACCGGGGAGCTGTTTTTT. Translated, it gives CASSSPSGTGDTGELFF.